This TCR beta chain was identified during a study of T-cell reconstitution after alpha-beta-depleted transplantation in children. Study-level points and caveats: Some patients' high day-60 TCRbeta diversity was traced to surviving recipient T cells and thymic progenitors. Several hundred expanded graft clones reportedly supplied alpha-beta T cells about two months after transplant. Most T-cell counts and diversity one year after the transplant came from T cells that were newly produced.

Details on this clonotype: The antigen remains unidentified.

Unique molecular identifiers were built into the TCRbeta library. A single record per CDR3 protein comes from TCRdb applying MiXCR to the PCR reads. The table lists about 830,000 distinct CDR3 sequences, around 17% of them singletons. The CDR3 covers 16 residues. Germline CDR1 MGHRA, CDR2 YSYEKL. J gave up 4 bases and V 2 bases, and 6 bases lay outside the gene matches. The chain has TRBV4-1 and TRBJ2-7, with 12 positions matching TRBD2. The sequence came from a male patient between 10 and 17 years old who had a stem cell transplant for acute lymphoblastic leukemia, so the T cells may come from the graft donor. The sample in question was PBMCs, mostly from graft donor cells, obtained 360 days after TCRalphabeta/CD19-depleted stem cell transplant. The CDR3 DNA reads as TGCGCCAGCAGCCAAAATATTGGACTAGCGGGATACGAGCAGTACTTC. Translation gives CASSQNIGLAGYEQYF.